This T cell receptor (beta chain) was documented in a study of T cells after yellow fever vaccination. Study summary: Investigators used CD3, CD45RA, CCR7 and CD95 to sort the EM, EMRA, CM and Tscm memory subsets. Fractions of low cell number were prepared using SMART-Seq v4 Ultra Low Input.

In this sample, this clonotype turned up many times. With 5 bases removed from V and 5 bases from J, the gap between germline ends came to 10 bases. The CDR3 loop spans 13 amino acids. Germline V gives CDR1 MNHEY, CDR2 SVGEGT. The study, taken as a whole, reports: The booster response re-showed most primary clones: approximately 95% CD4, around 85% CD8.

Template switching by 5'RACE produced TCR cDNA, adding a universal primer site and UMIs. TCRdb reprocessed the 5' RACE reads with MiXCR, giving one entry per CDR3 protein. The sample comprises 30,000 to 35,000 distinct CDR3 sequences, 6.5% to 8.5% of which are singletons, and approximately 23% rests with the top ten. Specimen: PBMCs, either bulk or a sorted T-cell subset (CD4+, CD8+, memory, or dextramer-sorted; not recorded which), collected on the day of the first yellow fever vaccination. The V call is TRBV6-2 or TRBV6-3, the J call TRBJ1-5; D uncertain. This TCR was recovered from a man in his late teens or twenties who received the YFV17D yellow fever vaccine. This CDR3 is CASSETTYQPQHF. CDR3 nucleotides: TGTGCCAGCAGTGAGACAACTTATCAGCCCCAGCATTTT.